Included here is one T cell receptor beta chain sequence, with context. The source of the sample is a study of blood T cell repertoires in COVID-19. The wider study: Whether acute or convalescent, the COVID-19 samples came from the United States, Italy and Spain. T cells, B-cell-depleted T cells, or PBMCs provided the cDNA or gDNA that served as material.

Authors' data handling: Reference gene primer amplification gave estimated nucleated cell counts. The assay was immunoSEQ multiplex PCR, and TCRdb's table has in-frame clones only and misses some. V and J calls and clone size are given by that table; D and trimming were obtained from the DNA. The table records over 250,000 clones, over 75% of them present only once. There are 14 residues in the CDR3. The germline CDR1 and CDR2 sequences are SGHRS and YFSETQ. Trimming removed 0 bases at V and 4 bases at J, with 9 bases between. The rearrangement joins TRBV5-1 to TRBJ2-3; TRBD2 might be the D (6 bases). The receptor was isolated from a human donor in a cohort sampled during active COVID-19. Sequencing was performed on peripheral blood. The CDR3 spells CASSLGGGSDTQYF. CDR3 sequence (DNA): TGCGCCAGCAGCTTGGGCGGAGGGTCAGATACGCAGTATTTT.